Each of the 15 T cell receptor beta chains below was sequenced from the same sample in a study of blood T cell repertoires in COVID-19. Data came from immunoSEQ multiplex PCR; TCRdb stores just in-frame clones and leaves some out. The data contain about 83,000 clones, 86% of them seen just once; the ten biggest clones take up 8%. The sample comprised peripheral blood. These receptor sequences come from a man in his fifties with active COVID-19.

This sequence joins TRBV7-9 and TRBJ1-1; tentative D call: TRBD1 (5 bases). The V and J ends lost 3 bases and 0 bases respectively, with 14 bases between them. Germline CDR1 reads SEHNR; CDR2 reads FQNEAQ (reference sequence). The CDR3 extends over 16 amino acids. The CDR3 DNA is TGTGCCAGCAGCTTGGGGGGGTTCGTTATGAACACTGAAGCTTTCTTT. Translating gives CASSLGGFVMNTEAFF.

This clone appeared a few times. The CDR3 sequence is CASSTGTSGSRETQYF. In DNA, the CDR3 is TGTGCCAGCAGCACCGGGACTAGCGGGAGCCGGGAGACCCAGTACTTC. This chain joins TRBV7-7 and TRBJ2-5; 14 nucleotides align to TRBD2. CDR3 length equals 16 residues. Looked up from germline, CDR1 is SSHAT and CDR2 is FNYEAQ (reference sequence). V shed 5 bases and J 5 bases; nucleotides not matched to a gene: 7.

The V call is TRBV3-1 (or the pseudogene TRBV3-2), the J call TRBJ2-7, with D possibly matching TRBD2 (6 bases). Germline assignment: CDR1 LGHDT and CDR2 YNNKEL (reference sequence). V lost 1 base, J lost 2 bases, and 15 bases lay in between. The CDR3 covers 16 residues. This CDR3 reads CASSQGAAGPTYEQYF. In DNA form, the CDR3 reads TGTGCCAGCAGCCAAGGGGCAGCGGGTCCCACCTACGAGCAGTACTTC.

The chain combines TRBV7-9 with TRBJ1-3, with no clear D. There are 13 residues in the CDR3. CDR1 is SEHNR and CDR2 is FQNEAQ in the germline V gene (reference sequence). Trimming took 4 bases from V and 1 from J, leaving 5 bases between them. The CDR3 sequence: CASSSKSGNTIYF. The CDR3 DNA sequence: TGTGCCAGCAGCTCAAAATCTGGAAACACCATATATTTT.

The rearrangement joins TRBV3-1 (or the pseudogene TRBV3-2) to TRBJ2-1, with 8 bases lining up with TRBD2. V shed 5 bases, J shed 8 bases, and the junction held 8 bases outside the gene matches. Germline CDR1 reads LGHDT; CDR2 reads YNNKEL (reference sequence). The CDR3 totals 14 residues. CDR3 amino acids: CASSGTSVVHEQFF. In DNA, the CDR3 is TGTGCCAGCAGCGGGACTAGTGTTGTCCATGAGCAGTTCTTC.

This rearrangement joins TRBV29-1 to TRBJ2-1, with 12 nucleotides matching TRBD2. Germline CDR1 is SQVTM and CDR2 is ANQGSEA. The CDR3 loop spans 15 amino acids. V was pared by 6 bases and J by 8 bases, with 11 bases of the junction left unmatched. DNA for the CDR3: TGCAGCGTCGCTGTGAGACTAGCGGGAGAGGATGAGCAGTTCTTC. Its protein is CSVAVRLAGEDEQFF.

The rearrangement uses TRBV5-1 and TRBJ2-7, with TRBD1 matching over 9 bases. Germline lookup yields CDR1 SGHRS and CDR2 YFSETQ. This CDR3 contains 15 residues. J was trimmed by 6 bases and V by 4 bases; bases with no gene match: 11. The CDR3 DNA reads as TGCGCCAGCAGCCCCGGACAGGGGTTTTATTCCGAGCAGTACTTC. It translates to CASSPGQGFYSEQYF.

The chain employs TRBV11-2 and TRBJ2-7; a weak D match, TRBD1 (8 bases). V shed 10 bases and J shed 4 bases, with 17 bases lying between them. The CDR3 totals 13 residues. Germline CDR1 is SGHAT and CDR2 is FQNNGV. DNA of the CDR3: TGTGCCACCAGGGGGCTAGCGGCTTACGAGCAGTACTTC. This translates into CATRGLAAYEQYF. Drawing the rest from reference TRBV11-2 and TRBJ2-7, the complete variable domain is EAGVAQSPRYKIIEKRQSVAFWCNPISGHATLYWYQQILGQGPKLLIQFQNNGVVDDSQLPKDRFSAERLKGVDSTLKIQPAKLEDSAVYLCATRGLAAYEQYFGPGTRLTVT.

V is TRBV7-2 and J is TRBJ1-2, with D uncertain. The CDR3 totals 15 residues. V lost 2 bases to trimming and J lost 1 base, with 11 bases between them. Germline V gives CDR1 SGHTA, CDR2 FQGNSA. This chain's CDR3 is CASSLRGRVNYGYTF. As DNA, the CDR3 is TGTGCCAGCAGCTTACGGGGAAGAGTTAACTATGGCTACACCTTC. The whole variable domain, remainder taken from reference TRBV7-2 and TRBJ1-2, is GAGVSQSPSNKVTEKGKDVELRCDPISGHTALYWYRQSLGQGLEFLIYFQGNSAPDKSGLPSDRFSAERTGGSVSTLTIQRTQQEDSAVYLCASSLRGRVNYGYTFGSGTRLTVV.

This clone was detected only once. The chain uses TRBV4-1 and TRBJ2-7, with a tentative D call TRBD2 (5 bases). The germline V gene encodes CDR1 MGHRA and CDR2 YSYEKL. With 2 bases removed from V and 3 bases from J, the gap between germline ends came to 14 bases. CDR3 length equals 15 residues. The CDR3 DNA reads as TGCGCCAGCAGCCAACTTGAGGGCAGGAACTACGAGCAGTACTTC. This gives the protein CASSQLEGRNYEQYF.

The rearrangement joins TRBV11-1 to TRBJ2-5, with TRBD1 matching over 7 bases. Germline V gene lookup returns CDR1 SGHAT and CDR2 FQDESV (reference sequence). V lost 5 bases, J lost 5 bases, and 11 bases stayed unmatched. CDR3 length equals 15 residues. CDR3 region: CASSPRQGRGETQYF. The CDR3 nucleotides read TGTGCCAGCAGCCCCCGACAGGGCCGAGGGGAGACCCAGTACTTC.

This clone was seen a single time. The chain is built from TRBV27 and TRBJ1-4; possible D gene TRBD1, 5 bases. The CDR3 sequence is 14 residues long. Between the trimmed V and J ends, which lost 8 bases and 0 bases, there was a span of 10 bases. Germline assignment: CDR1 MNHEY and CDR2 SMNVEV (reference sequence). The CDR3: CASQGLATNEKLFF. CDR3 coding DNA: TGTGCCAGCCAGGGTCTTGCAACTAATGAAAAACTGTTTTTT.

The V and J genes are TRBV11-3 and TRBJ2-7; 7 bases align to TRBD1. The length of the CDR3 is 16 residues. V lost 1 base to trimming and J lost 6 bases; unmatched junction nucleotides: 12. Germline CDR1 SGHNT, CDR2 YENEEA. CDR3 sequence: CASSLGRSQGFAEQYF. CDR3 bases: TGTGCCAGCAGCTTAGGTCGTTCACAGGGGTTCGCCGAGCAGTACTTC.

In nucleotides, the CDR3 is TGCGCCAGCAGCTTTTACGGGGGTAAAGGCACTGAAGCTTTCTTT. Translation gives CASSFYGGKGTEAFF. The chain recombines TRBV5-1 with TRBJ1-1; tentatively, D is TRBD1 (5 bases). The CDR3 is made up of 15 amino acids. Germline values: CDR1 SGHRS, CDR2 YFSETQ. V was pared by 2 bases and J by 4 bases, with 15 bases between. The whole variable domain, filled in from reference TRBV5-1 and TRBJ1-1, reads KAGVTQTPRYLIKTRGQQVTLSCSPISGHRSVSWYQQTPGQGLQFLFEYFSETQRNKGNFPGRFSGRQFSNSRSEMNVSTLELGDSALYLCASSFYGGKGTEAFFGQGTRLTVV.

The chain has TRBV6-2 or TRBV6-3 and TRBJ1-1; perhaps TRBD1 as D (5 bases). This CDR3 spans 14 amino acids. Germline lookup yields CDR1 MNHEY and CDR2 SVGEGT. The V and J ends lost 6 bases and 0 bases respectively, with 11 bases between them. Here the CDR3 reads CASSAGRLNTEAFF. The CDR3 nucleotides read TGTGCCAGCAGCGCGGGACGGCTGAACACTGAAGCTTTCTTT.